Below are 19 T cell receptor beta chains sequenced from a single sample in a study of Ad26.COV2.S vaccination and SARS-CoV-2 variants. Data came from immunoSEQ multiplex PCR; TCRdb stores just in-frame clones and leaves some out. The data contain under 600,000 clones, approximately 90% of them singletons. Documented treatment: around 19 received Ad26.COV2.S at low or high dose, single or two shots; about 5 received placebo; per-sample allocation not given. Material that was analyzed had been drawn on day 63 after the first vaccine or placebo injection. The material sequenced was peripheral blood, taken in a trial of Ad26.COV2.S vaccine versus placebo. The source is a person aged 18 to 59 who received the Ad26.COV2.S COVID-19 vaccine or a placebo.

The genes are TRBV18 and TRBJ1-2; 9 bases match TRBD1. Germline V gives CDR1 KGHSH, CDR2 LQKENI. Losses at the gene ends were 2 bases for V and 5 bases for J; bases not matched to a gene: 3. The CDR3 totals 14 residues. The CDR3 loop is CASSPGDRDYGYTF. In DNA form, the CDR3 reads TGTGCCAGCTCACCAGGGGACAGGGATTATGGCTACACCTTC.

The rearrangement joins TRBV28 to TRBJ2-7; 12 bases line up with TRBD1. Germline V gene lookup returns CDR1 MDHEN and CDR2 SYDVKM. The CDR3 consists of 15 residues. V shed 6 bases and J 5 bases; nucleotides not matched to a gene: 8. CDR3 loop: CASSLPGQGAHEQYF. The DNA of the CDR3 is TGTGCCAGCAGCCTTCCGGGACAGGGGGCCCACGAGCAGTACTTC.

The chain joins TRBV28 to TRBJ2-5, with 7 bases aligning to TRBD2. The CDR3 length is 14 residues. Per germline, CDR1 MDHEN and CDR2 SYDVKM. V trimming: 7 bases; J trimming: 5 bases; junction bases outside the gene matches: 10. Written as DNA, the CDR3 is TGTGCCAGCAAAATCGGACTAGTAGGGGAGACCCAGTACTTC. Protein sequence: CASKIGLVGETQYF.

The rearrangement joins TRBV19 to TRBJ2-2, with 11 bases matching TRBD2. The germline V gene has CDR1 LNHDA and CDR2 SQIVND (reference sequence). The CDR3 is made up of 17 amino acids. Trimming cost V 2 bases and J 4 bases; bases outside gene matches: 6. The CDR3 reads CASSIWNSGRATGELFF. The CDR3 DNA reads TGTGCCAGTAGTATATGGAATAGCGGGAGGGCCACCGGGGAGCTGTTTTTT. Using reference TRBV19 and TRBJ2-2 for the parts outside the CDR3, the full variable domain is DGGITQSPKYLFRKEGQNVTLSCEQNLNHDAMYWYRQDPGQGLRLIYYSQIVNDFQKGDIAEGYSVSREKKESFPLTVTSAQKNPTAFYLCASSIWNSGRATGELFFGEGSRLTVL.

This chain uses TRBV2 with TRBJ1-3; TRBD1 matches at 9 bases. The V segment lost 8 bases and the J segment 0 bases; nucleotides outside the gene matches: 5. The germline V gene has CDR1 SNHLY and CDR2 FYNNEI. The CDR3 extends over 15 amino acids. The CDR3 DNA sequence: TGTGCCAGCTGGGGGACAGGGAGCTCTGGAAACACCATATATTTT. Translating it yields CASWGTGSSGNTIYF.

This clone has just one count. The chain is built from TRBV28 and TRBJ1-6; 9 bases fit TRBD1. The V gene end was trimmed by 6 bases and the J gene end by 10 bases; junction bases not matched to a gene: 7. The CDR3 runs 14 residues. Germline CDR1 MDHEN, CDR2 SYDVKM. The CDR3: CASSPGQGTSPLHF. Written as DNA, the CDR3 is TGTGCCAGCAGCCCGGGACAGGGAACCTCACCCCTCCACTTT. The full variable domain, its missing parts supplied by reference TRBV28 and TRBJ1-6, is DVKVTQSSRYLVKRTGEKVFLECVQDMDHENMFWYRQDPGLGLRLIYFSYDVKMKEKGDIPEGYSVSREKKERFSLILESASTNQTSMYLCASSPGQGTSPLHFGNGTRLTVT.

The chain combines TRBV4-1 with TRBJ2-5; D is possibly TRBD2 (6 bases). The CDR3 spans 17 residues. Per the germline V gene, CDR1 is MGHRA and CDR2 is YSYEKL. V was shortened by 0 bases and J by 1 base, with 15 bases between the two germline ends. The CDR3 loop is CASSQDGRLEGQETQYF. The CDR3 coding sequence is TGCGCCAGCAGCCAAGATGGCCGACTAGAAGGCCAAGAGACCCAGTACTTC.

V and J are TRBV6-2 or TRBV6-3 and TRBJ2-3; weak D call: TRBD2 (6 bases). This CDR3 region has 16 residues. V gave up 4 bases and J gave up 0 bases, with 14 bases separating them. From germline, CDR1 is MNHEY and CDR2 SVGEGT. CDR3 in amino acids: CASSSRLAGSTDTQYF. DNA of the CDR3: TGTGCCAGCAGTTCCCGTCTGGCGGGAAGCACAGATACGCAGTATTTT.

The gene calls are TRBV20-1 and TRBJ1-4; D remains ambiguous. V lost 3 bases, J lost 0 bases, and 5 bases lay in between. There are 13 residues in the CDR3. Germline assignment: CDR1 DFQATT and CDR2 SNEGSKA (reference sequence). CDR3 nucleotides: TGCAGTGCTAGTAAGGCAACTAATGAAAAACTGTTTTTT. Protein: CSASKATNEKLFF.

The table lists this clone with a few counts. V is TRBV27 and J is TRBJ1-5, with D hard to call. This CDR3 has 14 residues. Trimming removed 6 bases at V and 4 bases at J, with 13 bases between. The germline V gene has CDR1 MNHEY and CDR2 SMNVEV (reference sequence). CDR3 DNA: TGTGCCAGCAGACCAGACACCCCGAATCAGCCCCAGCATTTT. This encodes CASRPDTPNQPQHF.

This rearrangement joins TRBV7-3 to TRBJ2-3; D perhaps matches TRBD2 (5 bases). Germline values: CDR1 SGHTA, CDR2 FQGTGA. V was shortened by 1 base and J by 5 bases, with 16 bases between the two germline ends. The CDR3 runs to 16 residues. CDR3 in amino acids: CASSLNSPAARDTQYF. Written as DNA, the CDR3 is TGTGCCAGCAGCTTAAATTCCCCAGCGGCGCGAGATACGCAGTATTTT. Variable domain in full (rest from reference TRBV7-3 and TRBJ2-3): GAGVSQTPSNKVTEKGKYVELRCDPISGHTALYWYRQSLGQGPEFLIYFQGTGAADDSGLPNDRFFAVRPEGSVSTLKIQRTERGDSAVYLCASSLNSPAARDTQYFGPGTRLTVL.

The V call is TRBV11-2, the J call TRBJ2-1, with 9 positions matching TRBD2. Germline values: CDR1 SGHAT, CDR2 FQNNGV. The CDR3 loop spans 13 amino acids. The junction had 4 bases not matched to a gene; V was cut back by 5 bases and J by 8 bases. In DNA, the CDR3 is TGTGCCAGCAGCGTGGGACTAGCCTATGAGCAGTTCTTC. Amino acid sequence: CASSVGLAYEQFF.

Notes on this clone: Additional DNA sequences in this sample encode the identical CDR3. V gene TRBV5-1 combines with J gene TRBJ2-2; no firm D call. The V and J ends lost 0 bases and 6 bases respectively, with 9 bases between them. The CDR3 length is 14 residues. Germline V gene data show CDR1 as SGHRS and CDR2 as YFSETQ. The CDR3 region is CASSLGYGAGELFF. The DNA for the CDR3 is TGCGCCAGCAGCTTGGGATATGGGGCCGGGGAGCTGTTTTTT. Complete variable domain (other parts from reference TRBV5-1 and TRBJ2-2): KAGVTQTPRYLIKTRGQQVTLSCSPISGHRSVSWYQQTPGQGLQFLFEYFSETQRNKGNFPGRFSGRQFSNSRSEMNVSTLELGDSALYLCASSLGYGAGELFFGEGSRLTVL.

This clone was seen a single time. The CDR3, as DNA: TGTGCCTGGCAAAGGGACAGGGTTAATTCACCCCTCCACTTT. It yields the protein CAWQRDRVNSPLHF. The chain couples TRBV30 to TRBJ1-6; 9 nucleotides line up with TRBD1. V was clipped by 5 bases and J by 6 bases; unmatched bases: 5. The germline CDR1 and CDR2 sequences are GTSNPN and SVGIG (reference sequence). The CDR3 is made up of 14 amino acids.

This chain links TRBV7-9 with TRBJ2-7, with D possibly matching TRBD1 (5 bases). Between the trimmed V and J ends, which lost 3 bases and 2 bases, there was a span of 14 bases. Germline V gives CDR1 SEHNR, CDR2 FQNEAQ (reference sequence). This CDR3 region has 15 residues. The CDR3 bases are TGTGCCAGCAGCTTTCGATCAGGGCGCCCCTACGAGCAGTACTTC. This codes for CASSFRSGRPYEQYF.

The chain combines TRBV27 with TRBJ2-3; 11 bases fit TRBD2. CDR1 and CDR2 from the germline V gene are MNHEY and SMNVEV (reference sequence). The CDR3 contains 18 residues. Trimming removed 9 bases from V and 0 bases from J; junction bases left unmatched: 14. This CDR3 reads CASKPLAGGSTSTDTQYF. CDR3 nucleotide sequence: TGTGCCAGTAAACCCCTAGCGGGGGGCTCAACTAGCACAGATACGCAGTATTTT.

The chain carries TRBV2 and TRBJ2-1; the D gene is possibly TRBD1 (6 bases). Trimming cost V 10 bases and J 4 bases, with 14 bases left between them. CDR1 SNHLY and CDR2 FYNNEI come from the germline V gene. CDR3 length: 13 residues. CDR3 coding DNA: TGTGCCAACGAATACAGGGCTTACAATGAGCAGTTCTTC. Residues: CANEYRAYNEQFF.

This clone was seen once. The chain combines TRBV5-4 with TRBJ2-6, with TRBD2 matching over 7 bases. The CDR3 runs to 17 residues. V gave up 3 bases and J gave up 0 bases; unmatched junction bases: 6. CDR1 SGHNT and CDR2 YYREEE come from the germline V gene (reference sequence). CDR3 sequence reads: CASSSGGGPSGANVLTF. CDR3 nucleotides: TGTGCCAGCAGCTCCGGGGGAGGGCCCTCTGGGGCCAACGTCCTGACTTTC.

The chain links TRBV4-3 to TRBJ1-2, with D possibly being TRBD1 (5 bases). The CDR3 totals 14 residues. From germline, CDR1 is LGHNA and CDR2 YSLEER. Trimming took 1 base from V and 7 from J, leaving 13 bases between them. The CDR3 spells CASSQGAGLGGYTF. Written as DNA, the CDR3 is TGCGCCAGCAGCCAAGGAGCAGGGCTGGGTGGCTACACCTTC.